The 12 T cell receptor beta chains given below trace back to one sample, sequenced in a study of technical replicates of blood from several donors. Using immunoSEQ multiplex PCR, the repertoire was profiled, and TCRdb retains in-frame clones only, with some absent. The sample lists about 12,000 clones; approximately 96% were seen once. Sequenced input: PBMCs. These receptors all stem from a human donor in good health.

The rearrangement uses TRBV5-6 and TRBJ1-1, with D perhaps TRBD1 (6 bases). This CDR3 comprises 14 residues. Per germline, CDR1 SGHDT and CDR2 YYEEEE. V lost 3 bases and J lost 1, with 10 bases in between. CDR3 nucleotides: TGTGCCAGCAGCTATGGGGGCGGGAACACTGAAGCTTTCTTT. Translating gives CASSYGGGNTEAFF.

This clone occurred once. The chain combines TRBV30 with TRBJ1-1; 8 positions match TRBD1. This CDR3 has 12 residues. With V trimmed by 5 bases and J by 1 base, 0 bases remained unmatched. The germline gives CDR1 GTSNPN, CDR2 SVGIG (reference sequence). CDR3 nucleotide sequence: TGTGCCTGGGGGACAGGGAACACTGAAGCTTTCTTT. Protein product: CAWGTGNTEAFF.

J is TRBJ1-1 and V is TRBV7-6; the D gene is possibly TRBD1 (6 bases). The CDR3 spans 15 residues. Germline loops: CDR1 SGHVS, CDR2 FNYEAQ. V lost 1 base to trimming and J lost 1 base, with 10 bases between them. CDR3 amino acids: CASSLEGGRNTEAFF. Written as DNA, the CDR3 is TGTGCCAGCAGCTTAGAGGGGGGGAGGAACACTGAAGCTTTCTTT.

The chain combines TRBV7-2 with TRBJ1-2; TRBD1 matches 7 bases. CDR1 SGHTA and CDR2 FQGNSA come from the germline V gene. The CDR3 length is 15 residues. V gave up 1 base and J gave up 6 bases; unmatched junction bases: 8. CDR3 in DNA: TGTGCCAGCAGCTTAGGGGGCAGGGGGTTCGATGGCTACACCTTC. This codes for CASSLGGRGFDGYTF.

This chain joins TRBV21-1 and TRBJ2-3; the D call of TRBD1 is as the table states it, not checked on the DNA. TRBV21-1 is a pseudogene locus. The CDR3 loop spans 17 amino acids. The CDR3 is CASSKRPGQGRTDTQYF. DNA of the CDR3: TGTGCCAGCAGCAAACGGCCGGGACAGGGGCGCACAGATACGCAGTATTTT.

The V gene is TRBV7-9, the J gene TRBJ2-1, with D maybe TRBD2 (5 bases). The CDR3 totals 16 residues. V was pared by 1 base and J by 0 bases, with 10 bases between. Germline loops: CDR1 SEHNR, CDR2 FQNEAQ (reference sequence). The CDR3 nucleotides are TGTGCCAGCAGCTTAGGGGCGGGTCTCTCCTACAATGAGCAGTTCTTC. Residues: CASSLGAGLSYNEQFF. Full variable domain (outside the CDR3, taken from reference TRBV7-9 and TRBJ2-1): DTGVSQNPRHKITKRGQNVTFRCDPISEHNRLYWYRQTLGQGPEFLTYFQNEAQLEKSRLLSDRFSAERPKGSFSTLEIQRTEQGDSAMYLCASSLGAGLSYNEQFFGPGTRLTVL.

This chain uses TRBV7-2 with TRBJ2-2; the D gene is possibly TRBD2 (6 bases). Trimming pared 5 bases from V and 6 bases from J, leaving 16 bases between. CDR3 length equals 15 residues. Germline CDR1 SGHTA, CDR2 FQGNSA. In DNA form, the CDR3 reads TGTGCCAGCAGCGAGGTCCTAGCGAGTGCCGGGGAGCTGTTTTTT. It translates to CASSEVLASAGELFF.

V is TRBV28 and J is TRBJ1-1; D possibly corresponds to TRBD1 (5 bases). The V gene's germline CDR1 is MDHEN and CDR2 SYDVKM. The CDR3 is made up of 14 amino acids. V dropped 3 bases and J dropped 5 bases, with 13 bases sitting between them. For the CDR3, the DNA is TGTGCCAGCAGTTTGGCACAGGAGGGGACTGAAGCTTTCTTT. Translation: CASSLAQEGTEAFF.

The V call is TRBV2, the J call TRBJ1-4; tentative D call: TRBD1 (5 bases). CDR3 length: 16 residues. Germline CDR1 reads SNHLY; CDR2 reads FYNNEI. Trimming pared 4 bases from V and 6 bases from J, leaving 18 bases between. CDR3 protein: CASSVQGAGIYEKLFF. CDR3 DNA sequence: TGTGCCAGCAGTGTGCAGGGAGCGGGGATATATGAAAAACTGTTTTTT. Looking up the rest from reference TRBV2 and TRBJ1-4 gives the full variable domain: EPEVTQTPSHQVTQMGQEVILRCVPISNHLYFYWYRQILGQKVEFLVSFYNNEISEKSEIFDDQFSVERPDGSNFTLKIRSTKLEDSAMYFCASSVQGAGIYEKLFFGSGTQLSVL.

The V call is TRBV2, the J call TRBJ1-1; D may be TRBD1 (6 bases). Germline lookup yields CDR1 SNHLY and CDR2 FYNNEI. The CDR3 loop spans 11 amino acids. Trimming stripped 6 bases from V and 4 bases from J, with 6 bases between. The CDR3 DNA reads TGTGCCAGCAGACAGGGCACTGAAGCTTTCTTT. Residues: CASRQGTEAFF.

The chain carries TRBV27 and TRBJ2-7; 8 positions agree with TRBD2. Germline lookup yields CDR1 MNHEY and CDR2 SMNVEV (reference sequence). The CDR3 is 13 residues long. The V segment lost 7 bases and the J segment 5 bases; nucleotides outside the gene matches: 7. CDR3 nucleotide sequence: TGTGCCAGCACGAGCGGGAGTAGCAACGAGCAGTACTTC. It specifies CASTSGSSNEQYF.

V and J are TRBV6-6 and TRBJ1-5; maybe TRBD1 (6 bases). This CDR3 is 12 amino acids long. Looked up from germline, CDR1 is MNHNY and CDR2 is SVGAGI (reference sequence). The germline V and J ends were trimmed by 7 bases and 4 bases, with 8 bases remaining between them. The CDR3 DNA sequence: TGTGCCAGCACTCAGGGGAATCAGCCCCAGCATTTT. This codes for CASTQGNQPQHF.